Presented here are 17 T cell receptor beta chains from one specimen sequenced in a study of Graves' ophthalmopathy and Graves' hyperthyroidism. For repertoire sequencing, the TCR beta CDR3 regions were amplified from RNA transcripts. First-round RT-PCR relied on HTBI primers, and a second-round multiplex PCR came next. A single record per CDR3 protein comes from TCRdb applying MiXCR to the multiplex PCR reads. The sample carries some 410,000 distinct CDR3 sequences, about 21% recorded once. The specimen sequenced was peripheral blood. Source of these receptors: a woman aged 18-35 years with stable Graves' hyperthyroidism.

This clonotype has a count of ten or more. The rearrangement uses TRBV7-2 and TRBJ2-5; the match to TRBD2 covers 7 bases. CDR1 is SGHTA, CDR2 FQGNSA, per germline. The trim removed 2 bases at V and 3 bases at J, leaving 9 bases unmatched. The CDR3 runs to 16 residues. CDR3 in amino acids: CASSLIEVAGEETQYF. The CDR3 DNA reads TGTGCCAGCAGCTTAATCGAGGTGGCGGGAGAAGAGACCCAGTACTTC.

This clonotype has ten or more counts. This sequence joins TRBV7-2 and TRBJ2-7; D is possibly TRBD2 (5 bases). The ends were cut back, 3 bases at V and 11 bases at J, with 14 bases in the middle. The CDR3 totals 12 residues. Germline V CDR1 and CDR2: SGHTA, FQGNSA. The CDR3 DNA follows: TGTGCCAGCAGCTTTTCAGCGGAAGAGAAGTACTTC. It codes for CASSFSAEEKYF.

V and J are TRBV6-1 and TRBJ2-7; 9 nucleotides align to TRBD1. The CDR3 covers 14 residues. The V gene end was trimmed by 4 bases and the J gene end by 3 bases; junction bases not matched to a gene: 4. Germline CDR1 reads MNHNS; CDR2 reads SASEGT. The CDR3 sequence: CASSGQGGIYEQYF. The CDR3 DNA reads TGTGCCAGCAGTGGACAGGGGGGGATCTACGAGCAGTACTTC.

This clonotype showed up many times. This chain uses TRBV28 with TRBJ2-2, with a possible D match to TRBD2 (6 bases). Germline CDR1 is MDHEN and CDR2 is SYDVKM. V lost 4 bases and J 1 base, leaving 10 bases between the germline ends. The CDR3 has 15 residues. The CDR3 loop is CASSSEGLNTGELFF. CDR3 nucleotides: TGTGCCAGCAGTTCGGAGGGTTTGAACACCGGGGAGCTGTTTTTT.

At least ten counts were recorded for this clonotype. V gene TRBV11-1 combines with J gene TRBJ1-3, with 8 positions matching TRBD1. Germline V gene sequence: CDR1 SGHAT, CDR2 FQDESV (reference sequence). The CDR3 is 16 residues long. V lost 5 bases, J lost 2 bases, and 8 bases stayed unmatched. This chain's CDR3 is CASSHSGGLTGNTIYF. For the CDR3, the DNA is TGTGCCAGCAGCCACTCAGGGGGCCTTACTGGAAACACCATATATTTT.

This clonotype came up many times. The J gene is TRBJ1-2, the V gene TRBV24-1, with TRBD1 as a possible D gene (6 bases). The CDR3 totals 17 residues. Trimming shortened V by 2 bases and J by 6 bases, and 21 bases separated the two germline ends. CDR1 is KGHDR, CDR2 SFDVKD, per germline. CDR3 amino acids: CATSDSFGNLRGHGYTF. CDR3 nucleotide sequence: TGTGCCACCAGTGATTCATTCGGGAACCTTCGGGGGCATGGCTACACCTTC.

This clonotype has ten or more counts. The chain couples TRBV12-3 or TRBV12-4 to TRBJ2-5, with D maybe TRBD1 (5 bases). V was trimmed by 1 base and J by 5 bases, leaving 20 bases between them. There are 17 residues in the CDR3. CDR3 DNA: TGTGCCAGCAGTTTAGAAGTCTCGCAGGGTGTTGAGGAGACCCAGTACTTC. This codes for CASSLEVSQGVEETQYF.

The table lists this clonotype with many counts. J is TRBJ1-2 and V is TRBV29-1; a weak D match, TRBD1 (5 bases). Germline loops: CDR1 SQVTM, CDR2 ANQGSEA. CDR3 length equals 13 residues. Trimming pared 2 bases from V and 6 bases from J, leaving 13 bases between. CDR3 sequence: CSVETQGVDGYTF. CDR3 DNA: TGCAGCGTTGAAACGCAGGGTGTCGATGGCTACACCTTC.

The table lists this clonotype with many counts. V and J are TRBV5-1 and TRBJ1-1; D not certain. The CDR3 spans 15 residues. Trimming removed 2 bases from V and 5 bases from J, with 16 bases in between. Germline CDR1 reads SGHRS; CDR2 reads YFSETQ. This CDR3 reads CASSFEVGHGTEAFF. CDR3 nucleotide sequence: TGCGCCAGCAGCTTCGAGGTAGGCCATGGGACTGAAGCTTTCTTT. Based on the CDR3 plus reference TRBV5-1 and TRBJ1-1, the full variable domain is KAGVTQTPRYLIKTRGQQVTLSCSPISGHRSVSWYQQTPGQGLQFLFEYFSETQRNKGNFPGRFSGRQFSNSRSEMNVSTLELGDSALYLCASSFEVGHGTEAFFGQGTRLTVV.

The genes are TRBV19 and TRBJ1-2; a weak D match, TRBD1 (5 bases). Germline CDR1 LNHDA, CDR2 SQIVND (reference sequence). V lost 5 bases and J lost 7, with 17 bases in between. The CDR3 covers 14 residues. The CDR3 loop is CASSAHRQSPGYTF. The CDR3 nucleotides read TGTGCCAGTAGTGCCCACCGACAGTCTCCTGGCTACACCTTC.

This chain connects TRBV2 to TRBJ1-5, with 7 bases lining up with TRBD1. Germline V gene data show CDR1 as SNHLY and CDR2 as FYNNEI. J lost 5 bases, V lost 6 bases, and 7 bases had no gene match. This CDR3 has 14 amino acids. CDR3 in DNA: TGTGCCAGCAGCGGGACAGCCCCCTATCAGCCCCAGCATTTT. It translates to CASSGTAPYQPQHF.

This clonotype was detected many times. At one of its ends the junction is not consistent with the germline gene, which may arise from a read error. CDR3 bases: TGTGCCAGCAGTTTAGCGGGACAGGGTAACATTAAGTACTTC. Translation: CASSLAGQGNIKYF. V and J are TRBV28 and TRBJ2-4; 9 bases match TRBD1. The length of the CDR3 is 14 residues. Germline V CDR1 and CDR2: MDHEN, SYDVKM.

This clonotype came up a few times. The CDR3 sequence: CASRAGAKETQYF. For the CDR3, the DNA is TGCGCCAGCAGGGCAGGAGCAAAAGAGACCCAGTACTTC. The V call is TRBV5-1, the J call TRBJ2-5, with D unclear. Germline assignment: CDR1 SGHRS and CDR2 YFSETQ. V was cut by 5 bases and J by 3 bases, with 11 bases left in between. This CDR3 has 13 amino acids.

This clonotype was seen ten or more times. The chain couples TRBV7-2 to TRBJ2-3; D might be TRBD1 or TRBD2, each matching 5 bases. This CDR3 spans 14 amino acids. The germline V gene has CDR1 SGHTA and CDR2 FQGNSA. V was clipped by 6 bases and J by 4 bases, with 14 bases between them. CDR3 DNA: TGTGCCAGCAGTTCGGACAAGGGACCAGATACGCAGTATTTT. It translates to CASSSDKGPDTQYF.

This clonotype has ten or more counts. V and J are TRBV6-1 and TRBJ1-1; D gene unclear. Germline values: CDR1 MNHNS, CDR2 SASEGT. The CDR3 is made up of 9 amino acids. V lost 7 bases and J 12 bases, leaving 9 bases between the germline ends. The CDR3 spells CASTSEPFF. The CDR3 bases are TGTGCCAGCACCTCAGAACCTTTCTTT.

This clonotype was recorded at least ten times. The V gene is TRBV18, the J gene TRBJ1-5; D remains unclear. The CDR3 is 15 residues long. V shed 2 bases and J shed 0 bases, with 8 bases lying between them. The germline V gene encodes CDR1 KGHSH and CDR2 LQKENI. CDR3 in DNA: TGTGCCAGCTCACCATCGGGGTATAGCAATCAGCCCCAGCATTTT. It codes for CASSPSGYSNQPQHF. Full variable domain (rest looked up from reference TRBV18 and TRBJ1-5): NAGVMQNPRHLVRRRGQEARLRCSPMKGHSHVYWYRQLPEEGLKFMVYLQKENIIDESGMPKERFSAEFPKEGPSILRIQQVVRGDSAAYFCASSPSGYSNQPQHFGDGTRLSIL.

This clonotype was seen ten or more times. The chain carries TRBV15 and TRBJ2-7; D is tentatively TRBD1 or TRBD2 (6 bases each). Trimming shortened V by 5 bases and J by 0 bases, and 20 bases separated the two germline ends. The CDR3 runs to 17 residues. Germline V gene sequence: CDR1 LNHNV, CDR2 YYDKDF (reference sequence). The CDR3 sequence: CATSDQEGDGSSYEQYF. In DNA form, the CDR3 reads TGTGCCACCAGCGACCAGGAGGGGGATGGAAGCTCCTACGAGCAGTACTTC.